In its sample, the clone carrying this T cell receptor (beta chain) was seen many times. First-strand cDNA relied on TRAV- and TRBV-specific primers spanning alpha and beta chains. A roughly 22-cycle PCR with a constant-region primer and V-primer adapter amplified TCRs. One entry per CDR3 protein results from TCRdb running MiXCR on the reads. The repertoire holds some 57,000 distinct CDR3 sequences, with under 30% as singletons. The sample originates from a study of low-dose radiotherapy and immunotherapy resistance in tumors. As for the study in general: One day prior to radiation and immunotherapy, intravenous cyclophosphamide at 200 mg/m2 was given, repeated every two weeks.

As for time point: after trial treatment. Stated treatment: LDRT plus nivolumab, ipilimumab, low-dose cyclophosphamide and aspirin (RACIN trial). The ends lost 6 bases at V and 6 bases at J; junction bases unmatched: 5. In germline, CDR1 is MNHNY, CDR2 SVGAGI (reference sequence). The CDR3 has 13 amino acids. The sequence was collected from a male donor with prostate cancer. The J gene is TRBJ2-1, the V gene TRBV6-6, with 7 positions matching TRBD1. This specimen consisted of PBMCs, obtained after low-dose radiotherapy plus immunotherapy. The CDR3 loop is CASSRPGGNEQFF. The CDR3 DNA follows: TGTGCCAGCAGCCGCCCAGGGGGCAATGAGCAGTTCTTC.